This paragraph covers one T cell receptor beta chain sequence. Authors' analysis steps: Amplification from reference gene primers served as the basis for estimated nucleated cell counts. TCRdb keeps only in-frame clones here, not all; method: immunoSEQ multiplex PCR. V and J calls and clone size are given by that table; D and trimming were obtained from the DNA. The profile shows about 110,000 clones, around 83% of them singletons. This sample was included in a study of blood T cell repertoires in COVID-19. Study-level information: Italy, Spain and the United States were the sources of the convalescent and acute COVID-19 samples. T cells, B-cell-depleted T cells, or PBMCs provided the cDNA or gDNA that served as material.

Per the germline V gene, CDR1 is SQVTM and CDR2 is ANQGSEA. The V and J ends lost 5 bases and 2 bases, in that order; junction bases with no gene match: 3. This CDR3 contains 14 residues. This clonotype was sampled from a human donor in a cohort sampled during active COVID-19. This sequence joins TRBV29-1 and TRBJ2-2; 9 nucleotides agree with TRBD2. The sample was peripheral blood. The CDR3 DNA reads TGCAGCGTTAAGACTAGCGGAAACACCGGGGAGCTGTTTTTT. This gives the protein CSVKTSGNTGELFF.